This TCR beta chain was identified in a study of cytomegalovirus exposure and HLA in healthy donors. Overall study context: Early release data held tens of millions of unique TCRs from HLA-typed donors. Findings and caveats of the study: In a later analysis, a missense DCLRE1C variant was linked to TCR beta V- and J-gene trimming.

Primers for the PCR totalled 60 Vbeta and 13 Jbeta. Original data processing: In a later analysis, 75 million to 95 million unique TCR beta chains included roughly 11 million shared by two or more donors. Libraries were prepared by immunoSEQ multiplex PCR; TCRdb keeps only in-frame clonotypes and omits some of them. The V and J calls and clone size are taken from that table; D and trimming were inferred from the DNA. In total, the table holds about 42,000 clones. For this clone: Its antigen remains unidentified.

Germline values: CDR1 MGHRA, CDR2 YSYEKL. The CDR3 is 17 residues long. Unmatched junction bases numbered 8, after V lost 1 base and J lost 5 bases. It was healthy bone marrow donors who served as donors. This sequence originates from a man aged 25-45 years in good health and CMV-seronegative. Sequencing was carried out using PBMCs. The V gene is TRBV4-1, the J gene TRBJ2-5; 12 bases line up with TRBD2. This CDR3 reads CASSQALAGGVGETQYF. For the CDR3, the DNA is TGCGCCAGCAGCCAAGCACTAGCGGGAGGTGTAGGGGAGACCCAGTACTTC.